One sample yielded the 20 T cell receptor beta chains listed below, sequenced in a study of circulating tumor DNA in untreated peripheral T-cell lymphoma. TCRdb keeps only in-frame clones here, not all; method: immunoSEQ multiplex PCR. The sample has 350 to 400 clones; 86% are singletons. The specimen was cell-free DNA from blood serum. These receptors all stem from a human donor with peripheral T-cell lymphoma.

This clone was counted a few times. The CDR3 loop is CASSDAGWQPQHF. The CDR3 nucleotides are TGTGCCAGCAGTGACGCGGGGTGGCAGCCCCAGCATTTT. This sequence joins TRBV2 and TRBJ1-5; D is undetermined. Trimming removed 3 bases at V and 7 bases at J, with 10 bases between. The CDR3 spans 13 residues. Germline loops: CDR1 SNHLY, CDR2 FYNNEI.

CDR3 residues: CASGGGYNEQFF. CDR3 sequence (DNA): TGTGCCAGCGGTGGCGGGTACAATGAGCAGTTCTTC. The chain combines TRBV6-6 with TRBJ2-1, with D maybe TRBD2 (5 bases). CDR1 is MNHNY and CDR2 is SVGAGI in the germline V gene (reference sequence). This CDR3 is 12 amino acids long. Trimming pared 8 bases from V and 4 bases from J, leaving 9 bases between.

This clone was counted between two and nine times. In DNA form, the CDR3 reads TGCAGCGTCCCTGGAAACACTGAAGCTTTCTTT. Protein product: CSVPGNTEAFF. V and J are TRBV29-1 and TRBJ1-1; D is ambiguous. Trimming left V 6 bases short and J 2 bases short, with 7 bases between. The CDR3 covers 11 residues. The germline gives CDR1 SQVTM, CDR2 ANQGSEA.

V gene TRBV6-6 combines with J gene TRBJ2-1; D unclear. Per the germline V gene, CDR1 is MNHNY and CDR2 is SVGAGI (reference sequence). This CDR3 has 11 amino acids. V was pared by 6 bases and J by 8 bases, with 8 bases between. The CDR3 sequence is CASSPRDEQFF. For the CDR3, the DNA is TGTGCCAGCAGCCCGCGAGATGAGCAGTTCTTC.

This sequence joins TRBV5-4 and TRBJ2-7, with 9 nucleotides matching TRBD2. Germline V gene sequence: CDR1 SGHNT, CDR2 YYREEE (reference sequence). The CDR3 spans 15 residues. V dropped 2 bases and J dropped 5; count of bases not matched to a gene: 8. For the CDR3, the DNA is TGTGCCAGCAGCTTCGGAGTAGCGGGAGAAGACGAGCAGTACTTC. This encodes CASSFGVAGEDEQYF.

CDR3 coding DNA: TGCGCCAGCAGCCTTGGACAAGATACGCAGTATTTT. Residues: CASSLGQDTQYF. The rearrangement uses TRBV4-1 and TRBJ2-3; possibly TRBD1 for D (5 bases). V was pared by 4 bases and J by 5 bases, with 7 bases between. CDR3 size: 12 residues. Germline CDR1 MGHRA, CDR2 YSYEKL.

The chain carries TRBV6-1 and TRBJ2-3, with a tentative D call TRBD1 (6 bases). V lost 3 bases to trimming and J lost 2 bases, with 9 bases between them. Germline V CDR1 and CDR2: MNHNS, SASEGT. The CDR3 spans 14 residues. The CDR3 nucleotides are TGTGCCAGCAGTGACAGGGGACCCACAGATACGCAGTATTTT. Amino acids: CASSDRGPTDTQYF.

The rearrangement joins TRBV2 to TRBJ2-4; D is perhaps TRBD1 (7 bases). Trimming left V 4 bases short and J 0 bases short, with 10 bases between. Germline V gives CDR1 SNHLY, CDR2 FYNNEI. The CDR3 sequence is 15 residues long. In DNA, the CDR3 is TGTGCCAGCAGTGTGGAGGGGGCAGCCAAAAACATTCAGTACTTC. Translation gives CASSVEGAAKNIQYF.

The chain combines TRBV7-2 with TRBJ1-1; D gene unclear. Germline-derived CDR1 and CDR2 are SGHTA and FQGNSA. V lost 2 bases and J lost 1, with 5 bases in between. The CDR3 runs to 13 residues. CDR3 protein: CASSLMENTEAFF. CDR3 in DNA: TGTGCCAGCAGCTTAATGGAGAACACTGAAGCTTTCTTT. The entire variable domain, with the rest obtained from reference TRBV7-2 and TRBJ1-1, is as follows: GAGVSQSPSNKVTEKGKDVELRCDPISGHTALYWYRQSLGQGLEFLIYFQGNSAPDKSGLPSDRFSAERTGGSVSTLTIQRTQQEDSAVYLCASSLMENTEAFFGQGTRLTVV.

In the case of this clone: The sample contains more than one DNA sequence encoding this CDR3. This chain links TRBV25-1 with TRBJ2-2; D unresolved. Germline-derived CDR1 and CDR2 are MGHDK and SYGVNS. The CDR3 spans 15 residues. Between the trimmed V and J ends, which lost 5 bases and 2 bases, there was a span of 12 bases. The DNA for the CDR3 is TGTGCCAGCAGTCCCCCCGGCGGTAACACCGGGGAGCTGTTTTTT. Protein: CASSPPGGNTGELFF.

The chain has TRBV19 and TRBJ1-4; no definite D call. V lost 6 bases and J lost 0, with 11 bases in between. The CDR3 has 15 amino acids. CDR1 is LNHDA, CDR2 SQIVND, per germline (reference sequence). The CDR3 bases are TGTGCCAGTAGGGCCCTCAGAGCAACTAATGAAAAACTGTTTTTT. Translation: CASRALRATNEKLFF.

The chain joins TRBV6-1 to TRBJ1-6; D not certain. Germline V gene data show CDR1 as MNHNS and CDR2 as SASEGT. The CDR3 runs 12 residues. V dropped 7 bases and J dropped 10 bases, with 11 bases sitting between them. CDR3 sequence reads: CASTEVGSPLHF. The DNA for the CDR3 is TGTGCCAGCACCGAGGTGGGCTCACCCCTCCACTTT.

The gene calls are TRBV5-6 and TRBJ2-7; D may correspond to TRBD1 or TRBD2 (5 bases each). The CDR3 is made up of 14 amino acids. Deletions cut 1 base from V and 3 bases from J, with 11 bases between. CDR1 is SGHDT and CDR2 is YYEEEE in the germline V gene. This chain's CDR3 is CASSLRDHGYEQYF. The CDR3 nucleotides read TGTGCCAGCAGCTTGCGGGACCACGGCTACGAGCAGTACTTC.

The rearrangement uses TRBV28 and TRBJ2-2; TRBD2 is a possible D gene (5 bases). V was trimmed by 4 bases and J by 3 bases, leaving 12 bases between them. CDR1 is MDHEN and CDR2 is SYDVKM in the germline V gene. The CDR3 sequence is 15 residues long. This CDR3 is CASSYLEGDTGELFF. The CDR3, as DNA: TGTGCCAGCAGTTACCTCGAGGGAGACACCGGGGAGCTGTTTTTT.

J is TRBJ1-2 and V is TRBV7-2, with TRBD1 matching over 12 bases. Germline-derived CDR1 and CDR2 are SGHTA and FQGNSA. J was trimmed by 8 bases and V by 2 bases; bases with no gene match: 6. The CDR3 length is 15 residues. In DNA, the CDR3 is TGTGCCAGCAGCTTAATTTCGGGGACAGGGGGCGGCTACACCTTC. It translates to CASSLISGTGGGYTF.

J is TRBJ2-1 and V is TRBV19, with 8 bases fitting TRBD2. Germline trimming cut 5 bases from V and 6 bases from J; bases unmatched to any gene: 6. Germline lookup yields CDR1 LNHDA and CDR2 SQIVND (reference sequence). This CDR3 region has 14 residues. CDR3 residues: CASSFRTSFNEQFF. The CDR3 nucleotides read TGTGCCAGTAGTTTTCGGACTAGCTTCAATGAGCAGTTCTTC.

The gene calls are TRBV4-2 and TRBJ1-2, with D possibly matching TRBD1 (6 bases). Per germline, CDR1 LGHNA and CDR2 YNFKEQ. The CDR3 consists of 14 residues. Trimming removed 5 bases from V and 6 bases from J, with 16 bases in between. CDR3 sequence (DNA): TGTGCCAGCAGCTTGCTACAGGGTTTTGATGGCTACACCTTC. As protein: CASSLLQGFDGYTF.

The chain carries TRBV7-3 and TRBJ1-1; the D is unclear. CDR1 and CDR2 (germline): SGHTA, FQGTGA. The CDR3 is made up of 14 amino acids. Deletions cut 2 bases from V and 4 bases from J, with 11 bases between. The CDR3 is CASSLGGSGTEAFF. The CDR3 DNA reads TGTGCCAGCAGCTTAGGAGGCTCGGGCACTGAAGCTTTCTTT.

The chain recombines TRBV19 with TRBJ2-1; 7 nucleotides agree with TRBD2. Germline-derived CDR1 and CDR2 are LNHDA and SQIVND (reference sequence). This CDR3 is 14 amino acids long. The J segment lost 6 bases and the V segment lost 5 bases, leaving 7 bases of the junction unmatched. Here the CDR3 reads CASSLRDYRNEQFF. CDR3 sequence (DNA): TGTGCCAGTAGTCTACGGGACTATCGCAATGAGCAGTTCTTC.

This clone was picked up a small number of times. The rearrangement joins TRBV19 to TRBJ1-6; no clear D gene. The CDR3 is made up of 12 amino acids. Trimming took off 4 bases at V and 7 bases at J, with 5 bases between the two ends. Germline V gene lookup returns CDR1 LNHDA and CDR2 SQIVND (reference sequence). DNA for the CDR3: TGTGCCAGTAGTAGGAGGAATTCACCCCTCCACTTT. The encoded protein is CASSRRNSPLHF. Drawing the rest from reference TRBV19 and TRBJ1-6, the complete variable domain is DGGITQSPKYLFRKEGQNVTLSCEQNLNHDAMYWYRQDPGQGLRLIYYSQIVNDFQKGDIAEGYSVSREKKESFPLTVTSAQKNPTAFYLCASSRRNSPLHFGNGTRLTVT.